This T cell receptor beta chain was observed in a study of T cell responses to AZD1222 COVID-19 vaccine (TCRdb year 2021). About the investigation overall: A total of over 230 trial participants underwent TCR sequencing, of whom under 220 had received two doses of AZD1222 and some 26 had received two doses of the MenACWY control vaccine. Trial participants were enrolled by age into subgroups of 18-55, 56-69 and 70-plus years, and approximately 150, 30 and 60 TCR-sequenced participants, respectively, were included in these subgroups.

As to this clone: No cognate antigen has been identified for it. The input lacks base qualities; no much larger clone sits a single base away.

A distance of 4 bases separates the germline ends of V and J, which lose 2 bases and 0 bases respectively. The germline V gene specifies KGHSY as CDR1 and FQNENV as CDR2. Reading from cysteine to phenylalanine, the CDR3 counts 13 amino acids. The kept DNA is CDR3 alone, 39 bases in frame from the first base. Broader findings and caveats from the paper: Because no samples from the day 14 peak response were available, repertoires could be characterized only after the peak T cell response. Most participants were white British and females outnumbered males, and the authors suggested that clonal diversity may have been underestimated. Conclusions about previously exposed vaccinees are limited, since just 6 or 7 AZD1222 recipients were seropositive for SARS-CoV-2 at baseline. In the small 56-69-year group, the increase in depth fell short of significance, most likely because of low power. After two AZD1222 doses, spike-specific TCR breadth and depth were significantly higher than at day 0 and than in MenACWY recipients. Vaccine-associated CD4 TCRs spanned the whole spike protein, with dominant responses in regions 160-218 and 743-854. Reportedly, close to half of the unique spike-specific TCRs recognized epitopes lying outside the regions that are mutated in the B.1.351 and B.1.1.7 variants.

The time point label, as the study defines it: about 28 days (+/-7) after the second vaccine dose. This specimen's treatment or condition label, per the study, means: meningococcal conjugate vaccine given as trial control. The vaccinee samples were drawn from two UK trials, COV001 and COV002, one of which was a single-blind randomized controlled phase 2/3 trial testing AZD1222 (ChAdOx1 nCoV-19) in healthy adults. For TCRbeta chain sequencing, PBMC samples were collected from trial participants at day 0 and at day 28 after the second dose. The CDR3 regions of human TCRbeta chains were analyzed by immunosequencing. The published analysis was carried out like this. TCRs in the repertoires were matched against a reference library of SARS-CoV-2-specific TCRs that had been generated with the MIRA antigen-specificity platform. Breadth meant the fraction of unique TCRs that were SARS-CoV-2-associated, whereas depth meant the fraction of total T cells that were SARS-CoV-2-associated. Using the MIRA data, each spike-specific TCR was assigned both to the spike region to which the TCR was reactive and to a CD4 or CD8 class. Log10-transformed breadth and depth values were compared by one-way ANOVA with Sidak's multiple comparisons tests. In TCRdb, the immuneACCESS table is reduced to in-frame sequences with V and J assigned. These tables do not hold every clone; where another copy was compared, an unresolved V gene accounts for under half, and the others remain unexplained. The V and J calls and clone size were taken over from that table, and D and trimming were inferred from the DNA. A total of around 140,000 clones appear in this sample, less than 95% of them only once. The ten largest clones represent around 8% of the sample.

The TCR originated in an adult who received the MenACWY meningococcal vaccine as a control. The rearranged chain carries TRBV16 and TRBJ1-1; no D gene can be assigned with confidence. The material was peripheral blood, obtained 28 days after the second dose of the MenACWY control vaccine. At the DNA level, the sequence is TGTGCCAGCAGCCAAACCATGAACACTGAAGCTTTCTTT. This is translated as CASSQTMNTEAFF. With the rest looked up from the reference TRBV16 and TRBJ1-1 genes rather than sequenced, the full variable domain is GEEVAQTPKHLVRGEGQKAKLYCAPIKGHSYVFWYQQVLKNEFKFLISFQNENVFDETGMPKERFSAKCLPNSPCSLEIQATKLEDSAVYFCASSQTMNTEAFFGQGTRLTVV.